Described below is a single T cell receptor beta chain sequence and its context. Its antigen is currently unknown. This PCR relied on a set of 60 Vbeta primers and 13 Jbeta primers. Measured with immunoSEQ multiplex PCR; TCRdb has only the in-frame clones, and not every one. Counted here are 150,000 to 200,000 clones, approximately 82% occurring once; the ten biggest clones make up more than 4%. The data originate from a study of cytomegalovirus exposure and HLA in healthy donors. Study results and limitations: Investigators reported fewer than 200 TCR beta chains as tied to cytomegalovirus. Being productive about 90% or about 30% of the time was typical of most TCR beta V segments in an earlier analysis. Diagnosis of cytomegalovirus status made by the classifier reportedly showed high specificity and sensitivity.

Germline V gene lookup returns CDR1 SGHVS and CDR2 FNYEAQ. The CDR3 is 16 residues long. V was clipped by 4 bases and J by 2 bases; unmatched bases: 11. The specimen was PBMCs. The sequence derives from a male donor in good health and CMV-seronegative. The V call is TRBV7-6, the J call TRBJ2-7, with TRBD2 matching over 7 bases. The CDR3 protein is CASSYGLSGAPYEQYF. The CDR3, as DNA: TGTGCCAGCAGCTACGGACTAAGCGGGGCCCCCTACGAGCAGTACTTC.